This TCR beta chain originates from a study of cytomegalovirus exposure and HLA in healthy donors. Study-wide results and limits: The study found most TCR sequences rare, yet found some public TCRs in many donors.

Germline V CDR1 and CDR2: SGHDN, FVKESK. Trimming pared 4 bases from V and 2 bases from J, leaving 11 bases between. The CDR3 runs to 14 residues. For this clone: Its antigen is still unknown.

Assay: immunoSEQ multiplex PCR; the TCRdb copy retains only in-frame clones and omits some. The table shows approximately 140,000 clones, with 88% occurring only once. The sequenced material came from PBMCs. The receptor comes from a woman in her late teens or twenties in good health and CMV-seropositive. This chain joins TRBV14 and TRBJ1-1, with a weak D call TRBD1 (5 bases). The CDR3 nucleotides read TGTGCCAGCAGCCCTCTCGGGGGTAACACTGAAGCTTTCTTT. This encodes CASSPLGGNTEAFF.